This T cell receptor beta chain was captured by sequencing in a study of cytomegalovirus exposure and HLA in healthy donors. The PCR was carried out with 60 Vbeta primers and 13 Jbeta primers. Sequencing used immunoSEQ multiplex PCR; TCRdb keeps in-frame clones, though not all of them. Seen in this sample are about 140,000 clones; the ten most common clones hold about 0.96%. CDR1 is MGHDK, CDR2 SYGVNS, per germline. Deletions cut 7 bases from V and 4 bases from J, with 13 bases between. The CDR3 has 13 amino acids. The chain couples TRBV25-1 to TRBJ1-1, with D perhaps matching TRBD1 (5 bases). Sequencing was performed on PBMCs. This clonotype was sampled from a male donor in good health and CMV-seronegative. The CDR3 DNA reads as TGTGCCAGCACCCAGGGTGGTAGCACTGAAGCTTTCTTT. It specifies CASTQGGSTEAFF.